This T cell receptor (beta chain) was identified in a study of cytomegalovirus exposure and HLA in healthy donors. Study observations and caveats: By HLA locus, TCR association rates varied in a later analysis, with DRB1 showing the most and HLA-C the fewest.

Both 60 Vbeta primers and 13 Jbeta primers went into the PCR. Measured with immunoSEQ multiplex PCR; TCRdb has only the in-frame clones, and not every one. The sample lists 100,000 to 150,000 clones; 81% were seen once. CDR3 length equals 15 residues. Germline assignment: CDR1 GTSNPN and CDR2 SVGIG (reference sequence). The V and J ends lost 0 bases and 0 bases respectively, with 11 bases between them. The table lists this clone with a count of one. Its antigen is undetermined. The V and J genes are TRBV30 and TRBJ1-1, with TRBD1 as a possible D gene (6 bases). The material sequenced was PBMCs. This sequence was found in a man aged 18 to 29 in good health and CMV-seropositive. CDR3 protein: CAWSVPGALNTEAFF. The CDR3 coding sequence is TGTGCCTGGAGTGTCCCAGGGGCCTTGAACACTGAAGCTTTCTTT.